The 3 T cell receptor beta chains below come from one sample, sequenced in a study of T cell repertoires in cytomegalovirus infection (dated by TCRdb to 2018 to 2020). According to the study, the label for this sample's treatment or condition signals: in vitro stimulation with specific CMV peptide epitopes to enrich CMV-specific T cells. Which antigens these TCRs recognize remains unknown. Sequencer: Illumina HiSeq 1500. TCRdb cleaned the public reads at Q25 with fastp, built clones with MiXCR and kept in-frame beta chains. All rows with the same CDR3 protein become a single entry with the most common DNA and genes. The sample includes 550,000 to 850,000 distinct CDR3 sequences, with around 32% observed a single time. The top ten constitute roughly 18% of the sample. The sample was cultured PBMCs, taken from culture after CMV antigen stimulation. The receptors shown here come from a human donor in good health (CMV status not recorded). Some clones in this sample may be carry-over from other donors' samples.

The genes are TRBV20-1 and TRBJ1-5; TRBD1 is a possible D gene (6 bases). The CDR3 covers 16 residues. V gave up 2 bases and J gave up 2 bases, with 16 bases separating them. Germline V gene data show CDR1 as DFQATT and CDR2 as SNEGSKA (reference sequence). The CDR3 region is CSARPRAGAGNQPQHF. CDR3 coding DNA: TGCAGTGCTAGACCGAGGGCAGGGGCGGGCAATCAGCCCCAGCATTTT.

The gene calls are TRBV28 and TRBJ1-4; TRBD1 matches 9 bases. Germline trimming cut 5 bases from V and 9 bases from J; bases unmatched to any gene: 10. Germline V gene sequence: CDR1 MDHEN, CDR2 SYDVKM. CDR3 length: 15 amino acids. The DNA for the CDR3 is TGTGCCAGCAGTATCCGGGACAGGGACATCCAAAAACTGTTTTTT. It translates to CASSIRDRDIQKLFF.

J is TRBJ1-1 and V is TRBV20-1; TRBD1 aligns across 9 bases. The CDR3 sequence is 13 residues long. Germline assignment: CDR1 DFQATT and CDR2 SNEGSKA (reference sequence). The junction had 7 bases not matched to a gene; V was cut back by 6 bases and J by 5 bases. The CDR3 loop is CSASTGGATEAFF. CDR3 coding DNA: TGCAGTGCCTCAACAGGGGGCGCGACTGAAGCTTTCTTT.